This TCR beta chain was recovered during a study of beta chain features in type 1 diabetes. Study outcomes and limitations: Significant though moderate, a shortening of TCRB CDR3s appeared in all four CD4+ subsets of Type 1 diabetes patients. In cDNA sequencing, cells with high TCR expression could be over-represented.

A word on this clone: Its antigen is not known.

The isolated RNA, all of it, was reverse transcribed, so expressed TCRB transcripts were what got sequenced. Here immunoSEQ multiplex PCR was the method, and the copy in TCRdb shows in-frame clones only, minus some. The sample carries hundreds of thousands of clones, 13% recorded once. The V gene end was trimmed by 0 bases and the J gene end by 0 bases; junction bases not matched to a gene: 5. CDR1 and CDR2 (germline): SGDLS, YYNGEE. This CDR3 region has 16 residues. This TCR derives from a man younger than 30 with type 1 diabetes. The specimen sequenced was naive CD4+ T cells from blood. This chain connects TRBV9 to TRBJ2-5, with 7 bases lining up with TRBD2. CDR3 in DNA: TGTGCCAGCAGCGTAGCCGGGGGGAAGTACCAAGAGACCCAGTACTTC. Protein: CASSVAGGKYQETQYF.